This passage covers 11 T cell receptor beta chains from one sample sequenced in a study of cytomegalovirus exposure and HLA in healthy donors. Only in-frame clones appear in the TCRdb table, and some are missing; sequencing was by immunoSEQ multiplex PCR. The sample has roughly 60,000 clones, around 95% seen once. Input material: PBMCs. These receptors were collected from a woman aged 18 to 35 in good health and CMV-seropositive.

The chain combines TRBV5-1 with TRBJ2-5, with 9 nucleotides matching TRBD2. CDR1 SGHRS and CDR2 YFSETQ come from the germline V gene. CDR3 length: 15 residues. V lost 1 base to trimming and J lost 1 base; unmatched junction nucleotides: 2. The CDR3: CASSLLAGAQETQYF. In DNA form, the CDR3 reads TGCGCCAGCAGCTTGTTAGCGGGAGCCCAAGAGACCCAGTACTTC.

J is TRBJ2-5 and V is TRBV29-1; TRBD1 matches 7 bases. Germline loops: CDR1 SQVTM, CDR2 ANQGSEA. J lost 2 bases, V lost 7 bases, and 7 bases had no gene match. The CDR3 length is 13 residues. The CDR3 DNA reads as TGCAGCGCTGAGGACAGGAAACAAGAGACCCAGTACTTC. Its protein is CSAEDRKQETQYF.

The rearrangement uses TRBV19 and TRBJ1-2; 9 bases fit TRBD1. This CDR3 has 15 amino acids. The V and J ends lost 9 bases and 4 bases, in that order; junction bases with no gene match: 12. Germline values: CDR1 LNHDA, CDR2 SQIVND (reference sequence). DNA of the CDR3: TGTGCCAGCCATAGCCCGGGACAGGGCTTCTATGGCTACACCTTC. As protein: CASHSPGQGFYGYTF.

The chain carries TRBV5-6 and TRBJ2-2, with D perhaps matching TRBD2 (6 bases). Trimming left V 3 bases short and J 6 bases short, with 9 bases between. The CDR3 runs to 13 residues. Germline-derived CDR1 and CDR2 are SGHDT and YYEEEE. CDR3 nucleotides: TGTGCCAGCAGCTGGGGACTTGCCGGGGAGCTGTTTTTT. Encoded protein: CASSWGLAGELFF.

The J gene is TRBJ1-2, the V gene TRBV27; D ambiguous. Trimming shortened V by 2 bases and J by 3 bases, and 10 bases separated the two germline ends. The germline V gene has CDR1 MNHEY and CDR2 SMNVEV (reference sequence). This CDR3 has 14 amino acids. The CDR3 region has the DNA TGTGCCAGCAGTTTAGATGTCGGAGACTATGGCTACACCTTC. As protein: CASSLDVGDYGYTF.

The V call is TRBV7-6, the J call TRBJ1-5; 7 nucleotides match TRBD1. The germline gives CDR1 SGHVS, CDR2 FNYEAQ. Trimming took 4 bases from V and 1 from J; bases not matched to a gene: 4. CDR3 size: 15 residues. CDR3 protein: CASSSRQGSNQPQHF. In nucleotides, the CDR3 is TGTGCCAGCAGCTCGCGACAGGGCAGCAATCAGCCCCAGCATTTT.

V and J are TRBV7-9 and TRBJ2-3; 13 bases fit TRBD2. Germline loops: CDR1 SEHNR, CDR2 FQNEAQ (reference sequence). V dropped 5 bases and J dropped 5; count of bases not matched to a gene: 7. CDR3 length: 16 amino acids. The chain's CDR3 is CASSPSGLAGVDTQYF. The DNA of the CDR3 is TGTGCCAGCAGCCCGAGCGGACTAGCGGGAGTAGATACGCAGTATTTT.

J is TRBJ2-5 and V is TRBV5-1, with 14 bases fitting TRBD2. V lost 0 bases and J lost 5; bases outside the gene matches: 9. In germline, CDR1 is SGHRS, CDR2 YFSETQ. The CDR3 extends over 18 amino acids. The CDR3 bases are TGCGCCAGCAGCTTGGCCCCCGGACTAGCGGGAGGTGGTGAGACCCAGTACTTC. This encodes CASSLAPGLAGGGETQYF.

This sequence joins TRBV10-3 and TRBJ2-5; 8 bases line up with TRBD2. V lost 6 bases and J lost 1; bases outside the gene matches: 1. The CDR3 sequence is 13 residues long. Germline V gene sequence: CDR1 ENHRY, CDR2 SYGVKD. CDR3 bases: TGTGCCATCAGCGGGACTAGCCAAGAGACCCAGTACTTC. Its protein product is CAISGTSQETQYF.

This clone was observed once. The chain carries TRBV28 and TRBJ2-7; tentatively, D is TRBD2 (5 bases). Between the trimmed V and J ends, which lost 8 bases and 3 bases, there was a span of 20 bases. This CDR3 has 15 residues. Per germline, CDR1 MDHEN and CDR2 SYDVKM. CDR3 amino acids: CASAREQRTYYEQYF. DNA for the CDR3: TGTGCCAGCGCGAGGGAACAGAGGACTTACTACGAGCAGTACTTC.

The rearrangement uses TRBV14 and TRBJ1-2, with 9 bases fitting TRBD1. Germline CDR1 is SGHDN and CDR2 is FVKESK. V lost 1 base and J lost 5; bases outside the gene matches: 11. This CDR3 has 17 amino acids. The DNA of the CDR3 is TGTGCCAGCAGCCAAGCCGCAAGAACCGGGACAGGGTATGGCTACACCTTC. The encoded protein is CASSQAARTGTGYGYTF.